This TCR beta chain was identified during a study of blood T cell repertoires in COVID-19. On the study more broadly: Acute and convalescent COVID-19 specimens originated in the United States, Italy and Spain. The analysed material was cDNA or gDNA that came from T cells, B-cell-depleted T cells, or PBMCs.

The repertoire was sequenced with immunoSEQ multiplex PCR; TCRdb's copy has only in-frame clones and lacks some. This sample has some 200,000 clones, with about 80% found just once. The CDR3 totals 16 residues. Germline V gene sequence: CDR1 SNHLY, CDR2 FYNNEI. V was clipped by 5 bases and J by 5 bases; unmatched bases: 11. It was within 2 weeks before study entry that exposed participants met a COVID-19 case. The sequenced sample consisted of PBMCs or T cells enriched from blood (not recorded which). This sequence joins TRBV2 and TRBJ2-3; 9 nucleotides line up with TRBD1. This receptor was taken from a woman in her forties or fifties who had been exposed to COVID-19. CDR3 residues: CASSFPGTGSRDTQYF. The CDR3 nucleotides are TGTGCCAGCAGTTTTCCCGGGACAGGGAGTCGAGATACGCAGTATTTT.